This entry describes one T cell receptor beta chain. The target of this receptor is not known. Base quality data are lacking; no much larger clone is found one base away. Library construction relied on the immunoSEQ multiplex PCR assay. TCRdb took this table from immuneACCESS and kept in-frame rearrangements with V and J called. Such tables lack part of the clones; where checked against another copy, unresolved V genes explain under half of the gap, and the rest is unexplained. Recorded for this sample are over a thousand clones; 80% to 90% of them occurred a single time. Roughly 6% of the sample is held by the ten biggest clonotypes. Repertoires were sampled multiple times during chemoradiotherapy, which allowed clonal expansion in the tumor microenvironment to be followed. The entry originates in a study of chemoradiotherapy in HPV16-positive cancers (dated by TCRdb to between 2022 and 2023). The study in broad terms: Candidate HPV-specific T-cell clones and common TCR motifs were defined through functional T-cell assays on cells from a couple of HPV16-positive patients. TCR repertoires from some 90 patients with HPV-related cancers were then used to track the candidate HPV-specific TCRs and motifs. Whether T-cell immunity against the HPV oncoproteins E6 and E7 changes during chemoradiotherapy and whether survival is affected by this immunity were examined in the study.

The germline V gene (reference sequence) sets CDR1 to MNHNY and CDR2 to SVGAGI. The CDR3 numbers 13 residues from cysteine through phenylalanine. The kept DNA is CDR3 alone, 39 bases in frame from the first base. V is cut by 7 bases and J by 7 bases, and the space between the germline ends is 14 bases. Paper-wide results and their limitations: In HPV16-positive patients, expansion of HPV-responsive T cells during chemoradiotherapy was found to be associated with improved recurrence-free survival. Only two HPV16-positive patients were used to derive the functional definition of HPV-specific T cells, and the survival association was reported for HPV16-positive patients. Expansion of candidate HPV-specific clones and E7-related TCR motifs was observed in the tumor microenvironment during treatment, whereas no such expansion was observed for non-HPV-specific T cells.

Specimen: tumor tissue, collected from a patient who underwent chemoradiotherapy. The source of this sequence is a human donor with HPV-associated anogenital cancer. Here the chain combines TRBV6-6 and TRBJ1-5; D gene: possibly TRBD1, on 5 matching bases. CDR3 loop: CASTRDGEQPQHF. The nucleotide sequence is given as TGTGCCAGCACTAGGGACGGCGAGCAGCCCCAGCATTTT.